In its sample, the clone carrying this T cell receptor beta chain was seen a few times. Its antigen is unidentified. This entry belongs to a study of T cell repertoires in cytomegalovirus infection. Study-level background: CMV epitopes used comprised recently identified HLA-C-restricted ones and well-studied HLA-B-restricted ones. General study points: Dominating the ex vivo response were HLA-C-restricted CMV-specific TCR beta clonotypes.

Trimming stripped 6 bases from V and 5 bases from J, with 7 bases between. This CDR3 comprises 12 residues. Germline CDR1 reads KGHDR; CDR2 reads SFDVKD. Each CDR3 protein is one row after TCRdb ran MiXCR on the reads. The table lists some 920,000 distinct CDR3 sequences, under 40% of them singletons, with roughly 13% in the top ten. This clonotype was obtained from a human donor in good health (CMV status not recorded). Some clones in this sample may be carry-over from other donors' samples. The chain links TRBV24-1 to TRBJ2-1, with D perhaps TRBD1 or TRBD2 (5 bases each). Material: cultured CD8+ T cells from PBMCs, obtained from culture after CMV antigen stimulation. CDR3 sequence: CATSLGHNEQFF. The CDR3 nucleotides are TGTGCCACCAGTCTGGGACACAATGAGCAGTTCTTC.